The clone carrying this T cell receptor beta chain was counted only a few times. The length of the CDR3 is 17 residues. This sample was included in a study of blood T cell repertoires in COVID-19. Study context: Sites across the United States, Italy and Spain contributed samples from acute and convalescent COVID-19.

Original handling: Scientists estimated how many nucleated cells there were by amplifying reference gene primers. Sequenced by immunoSEQ multiplex PCR; TCRdb stores in-frame clones only, minus some. V and J calls and clone size are copied from that table; D and trimming were computed from the DNA. The sample has 100,000 to 120,000 clones; roughly 81% are singletons. V and J are TRBV1 and TRBJ1-5; TRBD1 is the table's D call and was not checked against the DNA. TRBV1 counts as a pseudogene. Sequencing was carried out using peripheral blood. The sequence was collected from a man aged 40-49 years with acute or convalescent COVID-19. CDR3 sequence (DNA): TGCACCAGCAGCCCCATCCGGGACAGGGTTAGCAATCAGCCCCAGCATTTT. It yields the protein CTSSPIRDRVSNQPQHF.